The 17 T cell receptor beta chains reported below all come from one sample, sequenced in a study of blood T cell repertoires in COVID-19. Measured with immunoSEQ multiplex PCR; TCRdb has only the in-frame clones, and not every one. This sample has some 140,000 clones, with about 76% found just once. Sequenced: peripheral blood. The receptor source for this set is a woman between 65 and 79 years old with COVID-19, enrolled during active disease.

This clone appeared once. Here the CDR3 DNA reads TGCGCCAGCAGCCCACATTCCGGGGGCGAGCAGTACTTC. This codes for CASSPHSGGEQYF. The rearrangement uses TRBV5-1 and TRBJ2-7, with a weak D call TRBD2 (6 bases). Looked up from germline, CDR1 is SGHRS and CDR2 is YFSETQ. This CDR3 is built from 13 residues. V lost 4 bases and J lost 6, with 14 bases in between.

The sample holds one count of this clone. The J gene is TRBJ2-7, the V gene TRBV7-6, with D possibly TRBD2 on 5 matching bases. V lost 7 bases and J 5 bases, leaving 9 bases between the germline ends. This CDR3 comprises 11 residues. CDR1 and CDR2 (germline): SGHVS, FNYEAQ. The DNA for the CDR3 is TGTGCCAGCACTAGCAAAAACGAGCAGTACTTC. This encodes CASTSKNEQYF.

The chain carries TRBV18 and TRBJ1-4, with D perhaps matching TRBD1 (6 bases). The CDR3 totals 13 residues. V gave up 11 bases and J gave up 3 bases, with 13 bases separating them. CDR1 and CDR2 (germline): KGHSH, LQKENI. The CDR3 loop reads CAPSGGPNEKLFF. For the CDR3, the DNA is TGTGCCCCCTCCGGGGGGCCTAATGAAAAACTGTTTTTT.

V usage is TRBV9 and J usage is TRBJ2-3; the match to TRBD2 covers 12 bases. The V gene end was trimmed by 0 bases and the J gene end by 2 bases; junction bases not matched to a gene: 4. This CDR3 is 17 amino acids long. Germline loops: CDR1 SGDLS, CDR2 YYNGEE. The CDR3 DNA reads as TGTGCCAGCAGCGTAGCCCCTAGCGGGGGGGCCACAGATACGCAGTATTTT. Translation: CASSVAPSGGATDTQYF.

This clone was seen only once. The V gene is TRBV7-2, the J gene TRBJ1-1, with 8 bases lining up with TRBD1. This CDR3 is 12 amino acids long. After removal of 5 bases from V and 6 bases from J, the junction contained 2 bases not matched to a gene. Germline CDR1 and CDR2: SGHTA and FQGNSA. The CDR3 region is CASSRGQAEAFF. The CDR3 nucleotides read TGTGCCAGCAGCCGGGGACAGGCTGAAGCTTTCTTT.

The V gene is TRBV30, the J gene TRBJ1-2, with TRBD1 matching 11 bases. The germline V gene encodes CDR1 GTSNPN and CDR2 SVGIG (reference sequence). CDR3 length equals 14 residues. Trimming removed 4 bases from V and 7 bases from J; junction bases left unmatched: 8. The CDR3 spells CAWTRTGGGGGYTF. CDR3 DNA sequence: TGTGCCTGGACTCGGACAGGGGGCGGAGGTGGCTACACCTTC.

The genes are TRBV9 and TRBJ1-5; D is unresolved. Germline CDR1 reads SGDLS; CDR2 reads YYNGEE. The length of the CDR3 is 14 residues. Trimming stripped 4 bases from V and 1 base from J, with 9 bases between. CDR3 protein: CASSPGGSNQPQHF. CDR3 DNA: TGTGCCAGCAGCCCAGGAGGGAGCAATCAGCCCCAGCATTTT.

The genes are TRBV9 and TRBJ2-1, with TRBD2 matching 8 bases. Trimming at V came to 0 bases and at J to 6 bases, leaving 11 bases not matched to a gene. This CDR3 spans 17 amino acids. CDR1 is SGDLS, CDR2 YYNGEE, per germline. CDR3 DNA sequence: TGTGCCAGCAGCGTAGCTACGGGAGGGATTGGCTCCAATGAGCAGTTCTTC. Translation: CASSVATGGIGSNEQFF.

This clone is a singleton in its sample. The rearrangement links TRBV30 to TRBJ2-3; possibly TRBD1 for D (6 bases). Trimming stripped 2 bases from V and 4 bases from J, with 13 bases between. This CDR3 comprises 14 residues. Germline loops: CDR1 GTSNPN, CDR2 SVGIG (reference sequence). CDR3: CAWSTGRGADTQYF. CDR3 in DNA: TGTGCCTGGAGTACAGGGAGAGGGGCAGATACGCAGTATTTT.

The rearrangement uses TRBV6-6 and TRBJ1-2; D is unclear. Trimming took 1 base from V and 4 from J, leaving 7 bases between them. The germline CDR1 and CDR2 sequences are MNHNY and SVGAGI (reference sequence). The CDR3 spans 13 residues. CDR3 bases: TGTGCCAGCAGTTACTTGGAGGTCTATGGCTACACCTTC. Protein: CASSYLEVYGYTF.

The J gene is TRBJ1-4, the V gene TRBV12-3 or TRBV12-4; no reliable D call. The V end lost 3 bases, the J end lost 7 bases, and 9 bases lay between the germline ends. CDR3 length: 13 amino acids. The CDR3: CASSLEGGEKLFF. The CDR3 region has the DNA TGTGCCAGCAGTTTGGAGGGAGGTGAAAAACTGTTTTTT.

This clone was observed a few times. The chain uses TRBV12-3 or TRBV12-4 and TRBJ2-7; possible D gene TRBD1, 6 bases. V was pared by 7 bases and J by 8 bases, with 18 bases between. The CDR3 runs to 13 residues. The CDR3 DNA follows: TGTGCCAGCACCGAGGGCATGGGGGCCCAGCAGTACTTC. As protein: CASTEGMGAQQYF.

This clone was observed once. This sequence joins TRBV6-6 and TRBJ2-7, with a possible D match to TRBD1 (5 bases). The CDR3 totals 13 residues. Trimming shortened V by 2 bases and J by 3 bases, and 8 bases separated the two germline ends. Germline lookup yields CDR1 MNHNY and CDR2 SVGAGI (reference sequence). CDR3 sequence: CASSYDSNYEQYF. CDR3 sequence (DNA): TGTGCCAGCAGTTACGACAGTAACTACGAGCAGTACTTC.

This sequence joins TRBV5-1 and TRBJ1-1; the match to TRBD1 covers 7 bases. Trimming cost V 4 bases and J 4 bases; bases outside gene matches: 7. This CDR3 contains 14 residues. Germline lookup yields CDR1 SGHRS and CDR2 YFSETQ. Written as DNA, the CDR3 is TGCGCCAGCAGCATACGACAGGGTCCCACTGAAGCTTTCTTT. This sequence encodes CASSIRQGPTEAFF.

The J gene is TRBJ1-5, the V gene TRBV11-3; the D gene is possibly TRBD1 (5 bases). There are 16 residues in the CDR3. Germline CDR1 and CDR2: SGHNT and YENEEA. Deletions cut 5 bases from V and 0 bases from J, with 14 bases between. This chain's CDR3 is CASSRVGGCSNQPQHF. The CDR3 region has the DNA TGTGCCAGCAGCCGGGTGGGGGGATGTAGCAATCAGCCCCAGCATTTT.

The chain employs TRBV7-2 and TRBJ1-5; 8 bases are shared with TRBD1. V trimming: 1 base; J trimming: 0 bases; junction bases outside the gene matches: 8. In germline, CDR1 is SGHTA, CDR2 FQGNSA. This CDR3 contains 18 residues. DNA for the CDR3: TGTGCCAGCAGCTTAGGATCATGGACAGGGAATAGCAATCAGCCCCAGCATTTT. It is translated as CASSLGSWTGNSNQPQHF. The full variable domain, rest sourced from reference TRBV7-2 and TRBJ1-5, is GAGVSQSPSNKVTEKGKDVELRCDPISGHTALYWYRQSLGQGLEFLIYFQGNSAPDKSGLPSDRFSAERTGGSVSTLTIQRTQQEDSAVYLCASSLGSWTGNSNQPQHFGDGTRLSIL.

The V call is TRBV28, the J call TRBJ1-5; 7 bases are a match to TRBD1. V trimming: 10 bases; J trimming: 4 bases; junction bases outside the gene matches: 4. The CDR3 extends over 12 amino acids. Germline V gives CDR1 MDHEN, CDR2 SYDVKM. As DNA, the CDR3 is TGTGCCACCTGGACAGGTAATCAGCCCCAGCATTTT. It codes for CATWTGNQPQHF.